Below, 31 T cell receptor beta chains from the same sample are listed, as sequenced in a study of T cells after yellow fever vaccination. TCRdb ran MiXCR on the 5' RACE reads and lists one entry per CDR3 protein. The data contain fewer than 100,000 distinct CDR3 sequences, around 5.5% of them singletons. The material sequenced was CD8+ T cells sorted from PBMCs, taken 10 days after the yellow fever booster vaccination. These receptors were obtained from a man in his late teens or twenties who received the YFV17D yellow fever vaccine.

The gene calls are TRBV10-3 and TRBJ2-1; 11 nucleotides agree with TRBD2. There are 18 residues in the CDR3. The ends lost 0 bases at V and 9 bases at J; junction bases unmatched: 13. Germline V gene sequence: CDR1 ENHRY, CDR2 SYGVKD. The CDR3 DNA is TGTGCCATCAGTGAGTCGACTAGCGGGGCGTTCCGTCCCCCTGAGCAGTTCTTC. Amino acids: CAISESTSGAFRPPEQFF.

This clonotype was counted only a few times. The CDR3: CASTEVLPNQPQHF. Here the CDR3 DNA reads TGTGCCAGCACCGAAGTACTTCCTAATCAGCCCCAGCATTTT. J is TRBJ1-5 and V is TRBV27; D is undetermined. There are 14 residues in the CDR3. Germline values: CDR1 MNHEY, CDR2 SMNVEV (reference sequence). The V end was cut by 7 bases, the J end by 4 bases, with 14 bases between.

This clonotype was seen more than once but under ten times. The rearrangement links TRBV25-1 to TRBJ2-7, with 13 bases lining up with TRBD2. This CDR3 comprises 17 residues. CDR1 is MGHDK and CDR2 is SYGVNS in the germline V gene. V lost 2 bases to trimming and J lost 3 bases; unmatched junction nucleotides: 7. Here the CDR3 DNA reads TGTGCCAGCAGTGAAGGTCGCGGACTAGCGGGGGACTACGAGCAGTACGTC. This translates into CASSEGRGLAGDYEQYV.

This clonotype was seen more than once but under ten times. The chain is built from TRBV7-3 and TRBJ2-1; the D gene is possibly TRBD1 (5 bases). The CDR3 is 15 amino acids. Germline CDR1 is SGHTA and CDR2 is FQGTGA. Trimming left V 3 bases short and J 8 bases short, with 17 bases between. CDR3 protein: CASSFDGLDSDEQFF. The CDR3 DNA is TGTGCCAGCAGCTTCGATGGGCTAGACAGCGATGAGCAGTTCTTC.

This sequence joins TRBV6-2 or TRBV6-3 and TRBJ2-3; D remains ambiguous. This CDR3 region has 14 residues. Trimming shortened V by 6 bases and J by 8 bases, and 18 bases separated the two germline ends. The germline V gene encodes CDR1 MNHEY and CDR2 SVGEGT. The CDR3, as DNA: TGTGCCAGCAGCCGCAATACCCTAAGCGCTACGCAGTATTTT. This translates into CASSRNTLSATQYF.

The chain combines TRBV7-6 with TRBJ2-1, with 7 positions matching TRBD1. The length of the CDR3 is 15 residues. V trimming: 5 bases; J trimming: 3 bases; junction bases outside the gene matches: 7. Germline loops: CDR1 SGHVS, CDR2 FNYEAQ. Here the CDR3 DNA reads TGTGCCAGCAGCCACGGGGCAGGGGGCTACAATGAGCAGTTCTTC. Translated, it gives CASSHGAGGYNEQFF.

This clonotype was recorded at least ten times. The chain uses TRBV7-2 and TRBJ2-5; 10 bases match TRBD1. Losses at the gene ends were 5 bases for V and 5 bases for J; bases not matched to a gene: 11. CDR1 and CDR2 (germline): SGHTA, FQGNSA. The CDR3 spans 16 residues. In DNA form, the CDR3 reads TGTGCCAGCAGCCCCGCGGACAGGGGGGGTTGGGAGACCCAGTACTTC. It encodes CASSPADRGGWETQYF.

This clonotype has only a few counts. The genes are TRBV6-1 and TRBJ2-1; tentatively, D is TRBD2 (6 bases). Germline loops: CDR1 MNHNS, CDR2 SASEGT. The CDR3 is made up of 13 amino acids. The germline V and J ends were trimmed by 5 bases and 5 bases, with 10 bases remaining between them. The CDR3 sequence is CASSSSAHNEQFF. The CDR3 nucleotides read TGTGCCAGCAGTTCTAGCGCCCACAATGAGCAGTTCTTC.

The chain uses TRBV19 and TRBJ2-1, with 8 bases aligning to TRBD2. Germline V gene lookup returns CDR1 LNHDA and CDR2 SQIVND (reference sequence). V dropped 3 bases and J dropped 3; count of bases not matched to a gene: 7. There are 16 residues in the CDR3. CDR3 nucleotides: TGTGCCAGTAGTATGGGCAGCGGGGGCCTCTACAATGAGCAGTTCTTC. Translating gives CASSMGSGGLYNEQFF.

This clonotype was counted between two and nine times. This chain uses TRBV7-9 with TRBJ1-2; possible D gene TRBD1, 5 bases. CDR3 length: 13 residues. Germline values: CDR1 SEHNR, CDR2 FQNEAQ (reference sequence). V lost 5 bases, J lost 3 bases, and 10 bases lay in between. CDR3 in amino acids: CASSLGRDYGYTF. The CDR3 DNA sequence: TGTGCCAGCAGCCTGGGCAGGGACTATGGCTACACCTTC.

In regard to this clonotype: A much larger clone lies one base from this, so it may be a read error. This rearrangement joins TRBV7-9 to TRBJ2-3, with D perhaps matching TRBD1 (6 bases). The CDR3 has 14 residues. Germline V CDR1 and CDR2: SEHNR, FQNEAQ (reference sequence). The CDR3 reads CASSLEGRTDTLYF. The DNA for the CDR3 is TGTGCCAGCAGCTTAGAGGGGCGGACAGATACGCTGTATTTT.

At least ten counts were recorded for this clonotype. The gene calls are TRBV11-2 and TRBJ2-3; D ambiguous. The CDR3 totals 15 residues. V was cut by 5 bases and J by 4 bases, with 16 bases left in between. Germline V gene sequence: CDR1 SGHAT, CDR2 FQNNGV. The CDR3 nucleotides are TGTGCCAGCAGCCGTTACTTGGGTCCCCCAGATACGCAGTATTTT. Residues: CASSRYLGPPDTQYF.

The V and J genes are TRBV7-9 and TRBJ2-1; D might be TRBD1 (5 bases). Per germline, CDR1 SEHNR and CDR2 FQNEAQ (reference sequence). V shed 3 bases and J shed 8 bases, with 14 bases lying between them. This CDR3 spans 14 amino acids. CDR3 sequence (DNA): TGTGCCAGCAGCTTTCCCCTTAGGGGCCATGAGCAGTTCTTC. This encodes CASSFPLRGHEQFF.

The chain employs TRBV12-3 or TRBV12-4 and TRBJ1-2, with D unresolved. This CDR3 region has 13 residues. Trimming removed 0 bases at V and 7 bases at J, with 9 bases between. The CDR3: CASSLAGLSGYTF. In DNA, the CDR3 is TGTGCCAGCAGTTTAGCAGGTTTGAGTGGCTACACCTTC.

The genes are TRBV24-1 and TRBJ2-5, with 12 positions matching TRBD2. The CDR3 runs 16 residues. J lost 5 bases, V lost 1 base, and 4 bases had no gene match. Germline assignment: CDR1 KGHDR and CDR2 SFDVKD. DNA of the CDR3: TGTGCCACCAGTGATTTACTAGCGGGGGGTCAGGAGACCCAGTACTTC. As protein: CATSDLLAGGQETQYF.

The table lists this clonotype with many counts. The genes are TRBV7-6 and TRBJ2-3; TRBD2 is a possible D gene (6 bases). CDR1 is SGHVS, CDR2 FNYEAQ, per germline. The length of the CDR3 is 15 residues. V lost 5 bases, J lost 5 bases, and 17 bases lay in between. The CDR3 sequence is CASSARSGGRDTQYF. The CDR3 nucleotides are TGTGCCAGCAGCGCTCGAAGTGGGGGGAGAGATACGCAGTATTTT.

There are a few counts of this clonotype. The genes are TRBV6-5 and TRBJ2-2; tentatively, D is TRBD1 or TRBD2 (6 bases each). Germline V gene data show CDR1 as MNHEY and CDR2 as SVGAGI. Deletions cut 6 bases from V and 0 bases from J, with 20 bases between. The CDR3 consists of 18 residues. The CDR3, as DNA: TGTGCCAGCAGCGGGGGCTTCATTTGGGAAGCGAACACCGGGGAGCTGTTTTTT. Its translation is CASSGGFIWEANTGELFF.

This clonotype has only a few counts. V usage is TRBV12-3 or TRBV12-4 and J usage is TRBJ1-4, with D hard to call. Trimming left V 4 bases short and J 8 bases short, with 8 bases between. This CDR3 is 12 amino acids long. The DNA for the CDR3 is TGTGCCAGCAGTTCTCATGGGGAAAAACTGTTTTTT. It yields the protein CASSSHGEKLFF.

On this clonotype: This could be a read error, since a much larger clone is one nucleotide away. The chain has TRBV7-9 and TRBJ1-4; D might be TRBD1 (6 bases). The CDR3 is 12 amino acids. Germline CDR1 SEHNR, CDR2 FQNEAQ (reference sequence). Trimming removed 5 bases from V and 8 bases from J, with 9 bases in between. The CDR3 DNA follows: TGTGCCAGCAGCCGGACAGAAGAAAAACTGTTTTTT. Translation gives CASSRTEEKLFF.

This clonotype has ten or more counts. V gene TRBV6-5 combines with J gene TRBJ2-1, with no clear D. Per germline, CDR1 MNHEY and CDR2 SVGAGI. V lost 5 bases, J lost 2 bases, and 7 bases lay in between. The CDR3 length is 13 residues. CDR3: CASSLTTYNEQFF. For the CDR3, the DNA is TGTGCCAGCAGTCTCACGACCTACAATGAGCAGTTCTTC.

J is TRBJ2-1 and V is TRBV24-1; D remains unclear. The CDR3 runs to 12 residues. The V end was cut by 2 bases, the J end by 5 bases, with 3 bases between. Germline V lookup: CDR1 KGHDR, CDR2 SFDVKD. The CDR3 nucleotides are TGTGCCACCAGTGATTGGGACAATGAGCAGTTCTTC. Translation gives CATSDWDNEQFF.

The chain is built from TRBV20-1 and TRBJ1-4, with D possibly TRBD1 on 5 matching bases. The germline gives CDR1 DFQATT, CDR2 SNEGSKA (reference sequence). V lost 5 bases and J 5 bases, leaving 15 bases between the germline ends. The CDR3 loop spans 14 amino acids. The CDR3 nucleotides are TGCAGTGCTCGAGGGGACGGAAAGAATGAAAAACTGTTTTTT. Protein product: CSARGDGKNEKLFF.

The chain recombines TRBV29-1 with TRBJ1-4; D is uncertain. Trimming took 7 bases from V and 8 from J, leaving 17 bases between them. Germline V lookup: CDR1 SQVTM, CDR2 ANQGSEA. The CDR3 has 13 amino acids. CDR3 in amino acids: CSALTGTGEKLFF. The CDR3 nucleotides read TGCAGCGCTCTGACGGGCACGGGCGAAAAACTGTTTTTT.

This clonotype has just a few counts. The chain employs TRBV20-1 and TRBJ2-6; no clear D gene. CDR3 length equals 19 residues. The V and J ends lost 3 bases and 1 base respectively, with 22 bases between them. Germline CDR1 DFQATT, CDR2 SNEGSKA (reference sequence). The CDR3 coding sequence is TGCAGTGCTAGTAGGTTTGGCCTCGGGCTGCTATCTGGGGCCAACGTCCTGACTTTC. It encodes CSASRFGLGLLSGANVLTF.

The gene calls are TRBV7-3 and TRBJ2-5, with D unclear. V was trimmed by 2 bases and J by 0 bases, leaving 4 bases between them. There are 13 residues in the CDR3. Germline loops: CDR1 SGHTA, CDR2 FQGTGA. For the CDR3, the DNA is TGTGCCAGCAGCTTATCGGACCAAGAGACCCAGTACTTC. Protein: CASSLSDQETQYF. The whole variable domain, remainder taken from reference TRBV7-3 and TRBJ2-5, is GAGVSQTPSNKVTEKGKYVELRCDPISGHTALYWYRQSLGQGPEFLIYFQGTGAADDSGLPNDRFFAVRPEGSVSTLKIQRTERGDSAVYLCASSLSDQETQYFGPGTRLLVL.

The CDR3 region has the DNA TGTGCCAGCAGTTTATGGGGGCACACTGAAGCTTTCTTT. Its protein product is CASSLWGHTEAFF. The chain is built from TRBV27 and TRBJ1-1, with a tentative D call TRBD1 (6 bases). CDR1 is MNHEY and CDR2 is SMNVEV in the germline V gene (reference sequence). V gave up 1 base and J gave up 3 bases, with 6 bases separating them. The CDR3 runs to 13 residues.

This clonotype was detected only a few times. J is TRBJ2-7 and V is TRBV29-1, with 8 bases fitting TRBD1. Germline V gives CDR1 SQVTM, CDR2 ANQGSEA. The ends lost 2 bases at V and 6 bases at J; junction bases unmatched: 6. The CDR3 has 13 amino acids. The CDR3 bases are TGCAGCGTTGAATTGGGGACAGGACCCGAGCAGTACTTC. Translating it yields CSVELGTGPEQYF.

This clonotype was seen only a few times. This chain links TRBV21-1 with TRBJ1-1. TRBV21-1 constitutes a pseudogene. The CDR3 covers 13 residues. CDR3 protein: CASSKSKVPEAFF. DNA for the CDR3: TGTGCCAGCAGCAAAAGTAAGGTCCCTGAAGCTTTCTTT.

The table lists this clonotype with many counts. The chain recombines TRBV5-5 with TRBJ2-7, with 7 bases that match TRBD1. The CDR3 consists of 14 residues. V trimming: 3 bases; J trimming: 4 bases; junction bases outside the gene matches: 7. Per germline, CDR1 SGHKS and CDR2 YYEKEE (reference sequence). CDR3 amino acids: CASSSRTGEYEQYF. The CDR3 DNA reads as TGTGCCAGCAGCTCGCGGACAGGAGAGTACGAGCAGTACTTC.

This clonotype has a count of ten or more. The J gene is TRBJ2-7, the V gene TRBV20-1; either TRBD1 or TRBD2 may fit D (5 bases each). Germline V gene lookup returns CDR1 DFQATT and CDR2 SNEGSKA (reference sequence). The V gene lost 2 bases and the J gene lost 3 bases, with 17 bases spanning the gap. CDR3 size: 15 residues. The DNA for the CDR3 is TGCAGTGCTAGACCTCCTAGGGACCAGGGCTACGAGCAGTACTTC. Translation gives CSARPPRDQGYEQYF.

CDR3 amino acids: CASSYGQGVTGELFF. The CDR3 bases are TGTGCCAGCAGTTATGGTCAGGGGGTTACCGGGGAGCTGTTTTTT. J is TRBJ2-2 and V is TRBV6-5; the match to TRBD1 covers 7 bases. CDR3 length equals 15 residues. V was pared by 3 bases and J by 5 bases, with 6 bases of the junction left unmatched. From germline, CDR1 is MNHEY and CDR2 SVGAGI.